The 5 T cell receptor beta chains listed next were all sequenced from one sample in a study of CD8+CD57+ T cells in acquired aplastic anemia (dated by TCRdb to 2016 to 2019). Sequenced using an Illumina HiSeq 2000. Genomic DNA was used as template for profiling of TCR beta VDJ combinations and CDR3 sequences. TCRdb reprocessing: public reads trimmed at Q25 with fastp, clones called with MiXCR, in-frame beta chains kept. Every CDR3 protein is listed once, alongside the most common genes and DNA of its rows. For this sample the table gives around 250,000 distinct CDR3 sequences, of which around 60% were detected only once. The ten biggest clones cover under 8.5% of the sample. Sequenced input: sorted CD4+, CD8+, or CD8+CD57+ T cells (not recorded which) from PBMCs. Receptor source: a human donor with severe aplastic anemia or a healthy control (not recorded which).

This clonotype is a singleton in its sample. This sequence joins TRBV29-1 and TRBJ2-5; TRBD1 agrees at 12 bases. The trim removed 7 bases at V and 4 bases at J, leaving 7 bases unmatched. This CDR3 contains 14 residues. Germline CDR1 and CDR2: SQVTM and ANQGSEA. The CDR3 loop reads CSAGDRGRTETQYF. CDR3 bases: TGCAGCGCCGGGGACAGGGGGCGCACAGAGACCCAGTACTTC.

This clonotype was counted ten times or more. This chain connects TRBV7-8 to TRBJ2-1, with 7 bases fitting TRBD1. There are 16 residues in the CDR3. Germline trimming cut 5 bases from V and 7 bases from J; bases unmatched to any gene: 14. Looked up from germline, CDR1 is SGHVS and CDR2 is FQNEAQ. The CDR3, as DNA: TGTGCCAGCAGCCCCCGGACAGGCCCTCAGGGGAATGAGCAGTTCTTC. Residues: CASSPRTGPQGNEQFF.

This clonotype appeared once. V and J are TRBV20-1 and TRBJ1-4, with D perhaps matching TRBD1 (5 bases). The CDR3 extends over 16 amino acids. Germline CDR1 reads DFQATT; CDR2 reads SNEGSKA (reference sequence). Trimming took off 2 bases at V and 5 bases at J, with 18 bases between the two ends. Here the CDR3 DNA reads TGCAGTGCTAGAACTTCGGGGGGTTCTTACAATGAAAAACTGTTTTTT. This sequence encodes CSARTSGGSYNEKLFF.

This chain connects TRBV7-2 to TRBJ2-3; TRBD1 aligns across 7 bases. V dropped 5 bases and J dropped 7; count of bases not matched to a gene: 3. Germline V gives CDR1 SGHTA, CDR2 FQGNSA. The CDR3 is made up of 12 amino acids. CDR3 nucleotide sequence: TGTGCCAGCAGCCCGGGACAGTATACGCAGTATTTT. Translated, it gives CASSPGQYTQYF.

J is TRBJ2-7 and V is TRBV5-5; 13 nucleotides line up with TRBD2. The CDR3 contains 17 residues. CDR1 is SGHKS and CDR2 is YYEKEE in the germline V gene (reference sequence). The J segment lost 3 bases and the V segment lost 4 bases, leaving 10 bases of the junction unmatched. The CDR3 DNA reads TGTGCCAGCAGCCCGCGACTAGCGGGAGGCGTTGACTACGAGCAGTACTTC. Translating gives CASSPRLAGGVDYEQYF.